One sample yielded the 7 T cell receptor beta chains listed below, sequenced in a study of cytomegalovirus exposure and HLA in healthy donors. Assay: immunoSEQ multiplex PCR; the TCRdb copy retains only in-frame clones and omits some. The top ten clones hold roughly 1% of a sample with 250,000 to 300,000 clones, 80% to 90% of them seen once. Sequences were obtained from PBMCs. Source of these receptors: a woman younger than 30 in good health and CMV-seronegative.

Remarks on this clone: Other DNA sequences in this specimen translate into the identical CDR3. The V and J genes are TRBV6-5 and TRBJ1-1, with TRBD1 matching over 7 bases. The CDR3 is made up of 16 amino acids. The J segment lost 1 base and the V segment lost 0 bases, leaving 5 bases of the junction unmatched. The germline CDR1 and CDR2 sequences are MNHEY and SVGAGI. The DNA of the CDR3 is TGTGCCAGCAGTTACTCGAGAGGGGGCCGGAACACTGAAGCTTTCTTT. Translated: CASSYSRGGRNTEAFF.

The V call is TRBV6-1, the J call TRBJ2-3; 8 bases are a match to TRBD1. V dropped 6 bases and J dropped 5; count of bases not matched to a gene: 10. The CDR3 sequence is 15 residues long. The germline gives CDR1 MNHNS, CDR2 SASEGT. The CDR3 spells CASSPLTGGVDTQYF. The CDR3 nucleotides read TGTGCCAGCAGCCCCCTAACAGGGGGAGTAGATACGCAGTATTTT.

The chain links TRBV7-9 to TRBJ1-2, with 10 nucleotides matching TRBD1. This CDR3 region has 15 residues. CDR1 is SEHNR, CDR2 FQNEAQ, per germline (reference sequence). The ends lost 1 base at V and 8 bases at J; junction bases unmatched: 7. CDR3 in DNA: TGTGCCAGCAGCTTAGTCCCCGACAGGGGGCACGGCTACACCTTC. Residues: CASSLVPDRGHGYTF.

The chain uses TRBV6-1 and TRBJ1-5; D gene unclear. Trimming shortened V by 2 bases and J by 11 bases, and 13 bases separated the two germline ends. CDR3 length: 13 amino acids. CDR1 MNHNS and CDR2 SASEGT come from the germline V gene. CDR3 amino acids: CASSEQKLLAQHF. CDR3 DNA: TGTGCCAGCAGTGAACAGAAACTATTGGCCCAGCATTTT.

The rearrangement uses TRBV28 and TRBJ2-3; 11 bases fit TRBD2. The germline CDR1 and CDR2 sequences are MDHEN and SYDVKM. V shed 6 bases and J 2 bases; nucleotides not matched to a gene: 7. The CDR3 is made up of 16 amino acids. This CDR3 is CASSFLAGGYTDTQYF. The CDR3 DNA sequence: TGTGCCAGCAGCTTCCTAGCGGGGGGTTACACAGATACGCAGTATTTT. Complete variable domain (other parts from reference TRBV28 and TRBJ2-3): DVKVTQSSRYLVKRTGEKVFLECVQDMDHENMFWYRQDPGLGLRLIYFSYDVKMKEKGDIPEGYSVSREKKERFSLILESASTNQTSMYLCASSFLAGGYTDTQYFGPGTRLTVL.

CDR3 amino acids: CASSLGQGAYYEQYF. Written as DNA, the CDR3 is TGTGCCAGCAGCTTGGGACAGGGGGCATATTACGAGCAGTACTTC. The V and J genes are TRBV5-5 and TRBJ2-7, with TRBD1 matching over 10 bases. Germline assignment: CDR1 SGHKS and CDR2 YYEKEE (reference sequence). The CDR3 sequence is 15 residues long. After removal of 0 bases from V and 4 bases from J, the junction contained 4 bases not matched to a gene. The whole variable domain, remainder taken from reference TRBV5-5 and TRBJ2-7, is DAGVTQSPTHLIKTRGQQVTLRCSPISGHKSVSWYQQVLGQGPQFIFQYYEKEERGRGNFPDRFSARQFPNYSSELNVNALLLGDSALYLCASSLGQGAYYEQYFGPGTRLTVT.

In this sample, this clone turned up a few times. This rearrangement joins TRBV19 to TRBJ2-7; a possible D gene is TRBD1 (5 bases). With 5 bases removed from V and 3 bases from J, the gap between germline ends came to 11 bases. CDR3 size: 13 residues. Germline loops: CDR1 LNHDA, CDR2 SQIVND (reference sequence). CDR3 sequence (DNA): TGTGCCAGTAGTGCCGGACAAAACTACGAGCAGTACTTC. Encoded protein: CASSAGQNYEQYF.